Shown below are 28 T cell receptor beta chains from a single sample sequenced in a study of blood T cell repertoires in COVID-19. Method: immunoSEQ multiplex PCR; TCRdb's copy keeps in-frame clones and lacks some. The sample lists 200,000 to 300,000 clones, 80% to 85% seen once, with under 5.5% in the top ten. Sequenced: peripheral blood. These receptor sequences come from a man between 60 and 70 years old with acute or convalescent COVID-19.

The gene calls are TRBV2 and TRBJ1-4, with a possible D match to TRBD1 (5 bases). Germline values: CDR1 SNHLY, CDR2 FYNNEI. CDR3 length: 11 amino acids. V gave up 10 bases and J gave up 8 bases, with 11 bases separating them. CDR3 residues: CATQGYEKLFF. The DNA of the CDR3 is TGTGCCACCCAGGGCTACGAAAAACTGTTTTTT.

The V gene is TRBV2, the J gene TRBJ2-1; D possibly corresponds to TRBD2 (6 bases). CDR1 and CDR2 from the germline V gene are SNHLY and FYNNEI. V was shortened by 3 bases and J by 0 bases, with 18 bases between the two germline ends. The CDR3 length is 18 residues. The CDR3 region is CASSDRDFTSSSYNEQFF. The DNA of the CDR3 is TGTGCCAGCAGTGATCGGGACTTTACTAGTAGCTCCTACAATGAGCAGTTCTTC.

J is TRBJ1-2 and V is TRBV4-3, with 8 bases matching TRBD1. The germline V gene has CDR1 LGHNA and CDR2 YSLEER. Unmatched junction bases numbered 9, after V lost 2 bases and J lost 4 bases. The CDR3 is 16 residues long. In DNA, the CDR3 is TGCGCCAGCAGCCAATTGGGGCAGGGGGCTCCCTATGGCTACACCTTC. This codes for CASSQLGQGAPYGYTF.

The chain employs TRBV5-1 and TRBJ1-3; 8 bases are a match to TRBD1. Per the germline V gene, CDR1 is SGHRS and CDR2 is YFSETQ. The J segment lost 3 bases and the V segment lost 4 bases, leaving 9 bases of the junction unmatched. This CDR3 spans 16 amino acids. CDR3 amino acids: CASSDLNRGYGNTIYF. CDR3 in DNA: TGCGCCAGCAGCGACTTGAACAGGGGGTATGGAAACACCATATATTTT.

The gene calls are TRBV2 and TRBJ2-7; 12 nucleotides align to TRBD2. Trimming cost V 6 bases and J 4 bases; bases outside gene matches: 7. The germline gives CDR1 SNHLY, CDR2 FYNNEI. The CDR3 extends over 15 amino acids. CDR3 residues: CASSLAGGPRYEQYF. The CDR3 DNA sequence: TGTGCCAGCAGCCTAGCGGGAGGGCCTAGGTACGAGCAGTACTTC.

J is TRBJ1-3 and V is TRBV5-4; 7 positions match TRBD1. This CDR3 region has 15 residues. V was pared by 3 bases and J by 2 bases, with 5 bases of the junction left unmatched. CDR1 is SGHNT, CDR2 YYREEE, per germline (reference sequence). The CDR3 loop reads CASSSSQGAGNTIYF. CDR3 nucleotide sequence: TGTGCCAGCAGCTCGAGCCAGGGGGCTGGAAACACCATATATTTT.

The J gene is TRBJ2-4, the V gene TRBV7-2; D is unresolved. V gave up 1 base and J gave up 8 bases, with 18 bases separating them. The germline CDR1 and CDR2 sequences are SGHTA and FQGNSA. This CDR3 contains 16 residues. In DNA, the CDR3 is TGTGCCAGCAGCTTAGAACCCCTTAGCCAAAAACACATTCAGTACTTC. This gives the protein CASSLEPLSQKHIQYF. Filled out from reference TRBV7-2 and TRBJ2-4, the complete variable domain reads GAGVSQSPSNKVTEKGKDVELRCDPISGHTALYWYRQSLGQGLEFLIYFQGNSAPDKSGLPSDRFSAERTGGSVSTLTIQRTQQEDSAVYLCASSLEPLSQKHIQYFGAGTRLSVL.

The rearrangement links TRBV28 to TRBJ1-1; tentatively, D is TRBD1 (6 bases). The V and J ends lost 3 bases and 4 bases respectively, with 21 bases between them. The CDR3 consists of 17 residues. Germline V lookup: CDR1 MDHEN, CDR2 SYDVKM. The CDR3 region has the DNA TGTGCCAGCAGTTTCCCCGCAGAACAGGGAAGGGGCACTGAAGCTTTCTTT. Protein product: CASSFPAEQGRGTEAFF. Full variable domain (outside the CDR3, taken from reference TRBV28 and TRBJ1-1): DVKVTQSSRYLVKRTGEKVFLECVQDMDHENMFWYRQDPGLGLRLIYFSYDVKMKEKGDIPEGYSVSREKKERFSLILESASTNQTSMYLCASSFPAEQGRGTEAFFGQGTRLTVV.

This clone was observed a handful of times. The gene calls are TRBV3-1 (or the pseudogene TRBV3-2) and TRBJ2-7, with unresolved D. The CDR3 is 15 residues long. CDR1 is LGHDT, CDR2 YNNKEL, per germline (reference sequence). The V end was cut by 1 base, the J end by 0 bases, with 10 bases between. The CDR3 DNA follows: TGTGCCAGCAGCCAAGGGAACGGAGCCTCCTACGAGCAGTACTTC. It encodes CASSQGNGASYEQYF.

Turning to this clone: At one of its ends the junction is not consistent with the germline gene, which may arise from a read error. The V gene is TRBV7-8, the J gene TRBJ1-2; D uncertain. This CDR3 is 11 amino acids long. CDR1 SGHVS and CDR2 FQNEAQ come from the germline V gene. The CDR3 region is CASSSLPERAF. The CDR3 region has the DNA TGTGCCAGCAGCTCCTTGCCCGAGCGCGCCTTC.

This clone was detected only a few times. V is TRBV3-1 (or the pseudogene TRBV3-2) and J is TRBJ1-1, with a tentative D call TRBD1 (5 bases). V was cut by 0 bases and J by 10 bases, with 18 bases left in between. This CDR3 is built from 15 residues. Germline assignment: CDR1 LGHDT and CDR2 YNNKEL (reference sequence). The CDR3 bases are TGTGCCAGCAGCCAAGATACAGGAATGAGCGTAGGAGCTTTCTTT. This sequence encodes CASSQDTGMSVGAFF.

The chain links TRBV19 to TRBJ2-7; D may be TRBD1 (5 bases). V was cut by 6 bases and J by 3 bases, with 15 bases left in between. Germline CDR1 LNHDA, CDR2 SQIVND (reference sequence). The length of the CDR3 is 14 residues. CDR3 sequence: CASRMDPGNYEQYF. CDR3 sequence (DNA): TGTGCCAGTAGGATGGATCCAGGGAACTACGAGCAGTACTTC.

The chain is built from TRBV6-5 and TRBJ2-7; 9 bases are shared with TRBD1. V was clipped by 10 bases and J by 4 bases; unmatched bases: 2. Per the germline V gene, CDR1 is MNHEY and CDR2 is SVGAGI. CDR3 length: 11 residues. Here the CDR3 reads CATGQGYEQYF. The CDR3 DNA is TGTGCCACCGGACAGGGGTACGAGCAGTACTTC.

The gene calls are TRBV2 and TRBJ2-1, with a weak D call TRBD2 (5 bases). Trimming stripped 10 bases from V and 3 bases from J, with 19 bases between. CDR3 length: 15 residues. Germline loops: CDR1 SNHLY, CDR2 FYNNEI. DNA for the CDR3: TGTGCCATCAACCTGGGGTCCAGCGGCTACAATGAGCAGTTCTTC. Its translation is CAINLGSSGYNEQFF. Filled out from reference TRBV2 and TRBJ2-1, the complete variable domain reads EPEVTQTPSHQVTQMGQEVILRCVPISNHLYFYWYRQILGQKVEFLVSFYNNEISEKSEIFDDQFSVERPDGSNFTLKIRSTKLEDSAMYFCAINLGSSGYNEQFFGPGTRLTVL.

The chain employs TRBV29-1 and TRBJ2-5, with 7 bases identical to TRBD1. After removal of 7 bases from V and 2 bases from J, the junction contained 7 bases not matched to a gene. The CDR3 has 13 amino acids. Germline CDR1 SQVTM, CDR2 ANQGSEA. CDR3: CSGKQGWQETQYF. The CDR3 DNA sequence: TGCAGCGGAAAACAGGGGTGGCAAGAGACCCAGTACTTC.

This clone has just one count. V gene TRBV29-1 combines with J gene TRBJ2-5; a possible D gene is TRBD2 (5 bases). The V end lost 4 bases, the J end lost 5 bases, and 14 bases lay between the germline ends. This CDR3 comprises 13 residues. Per germline, CDR1 SQVTM and CDR2 ANQGSEA. This chain's CDR3 is CSVGTSLGETQYF. In nucleotides, the CDR3 is TGCAGCGTTGGGACTTCCCTGGGTGAGACCCAGTACTTC.

This chain links TRBV7-9 with TRBJ2-3; a weak D match, TRBD2 (6 bases). Trimming stripped 0 bases from V and 7 bases from J, with 14 bases between. Germline V CDR1 and CDR2: SEHNR, FQNEAQ (reference sequence). The CDR3 runs to 15 residues. The CDR3 region has the DNA TGTGCCAGCAGCTTAGCGGGGGGTGTAGGGAATACGCAGTATTTT. This gives the protein CASSLAGGVGNTQYF.

V and J are TRBV7-9 and TRBJ1-4; possible D gene TRBD1, 5 bases. Germline loops: CDR1 SEHNR, CDR2 FQNEAQ (reference sequence). The CDR3 runs to 15 residues. Deletions cut 5 bases from V and 8 bases from J, with 18 bases between. In nucleotides, the CDR3 is TGTGCCAGCAGCCTCGGAGTAGGGGCTATCGAAAAACTGTTTTTT. It encodes CASSLGVGAIEKLFF. The full variable domain, its missing parts supplied by reference TRBV7-9 and TRBJ1-4, is DTGVSQNPRHKITKRGQNVTFRCDPISEHNRLYWYRQTLGQGPEFLTYFQNEAQLEKSRLLSDRFSAERPKGSFSTLEIQRTEQGDSAMYLCASSLGVGAIEKLFFGSGTQLSVL.

The CDR3 loop is CASSLRRTGSSSYNEQFF. DNA for the CDR3: TGTGCCAGCAGCTTACGGAGGACTGGCTCAAGCTCCTACAATGAGCAGTTCTTC. The chain employs TRBV7-9 and TRBJ2-1; perhaps TRBD2 as D (5 bases). Trimming stripped 2 bases from V and 0 bases from J, with 17 bases between. The CDR3 length is 18 residues. Germline assignment: CDR1 SEHNR and CDR2 FQNEAQ (reference sequence).

The rearrangement uses TRBV4-3 and TRBJ2-2, with 11 bases fitting TRBD2. CDR3 length equals 17 residues. Germline V CDR1 and CDR2: LGHNA, YSLEER. Unmatched junction bases numbered 5, after V lost 1 base and J lost 4 bases. This CDR3 reads CASSQALAGVGTGELFF. CDR3 in DNA: TGCGCCAGCAGCCAAGCACTAGCGGGAGTCGGCACCGGGGAGCTGTTTTTT.

This chain connects TRBV7-9 to TRBJ1-2; maybe TRBD1 (6 bases). Germline loops: CDR1 SEHNR, CDR2 FQNEAQ (reference sequence). Trimming left V 5 bases short and J 8 bases short, with 15 bases between. This CDR3 has 13 amino acids. CDR3 bases: TGTGCCAGCAGCCTAAAGACAGGAGAAGGCTACACCTTC. Translating gives CASSLKTGEGYTF.

This clone was counted between two and nine times. V gene TRBV11-2 combines with J gene TRBJ2-5, with D perhaps matching TRBD1 (5 bases). V was pared by 2 bases and J by 5 bases, with 9 bases between. This CDR3 is 13 amino acids long. From germline, CDR1 is SGHAT and CDR2 FQNNGV. The CDR3 here is CASSLTYRETQYF. The DNA of the CDR3 is TGTGCCAGCAGCTTAACCTACAGGGAGACCCAGTACTTC.

The chain carries TRBV19 and TRBJ2-1; D perhaps matches TRBD2 (5 bases). CDR1 and CDR2 (germline): LNHDA, SQIVND (reference sequence). This CDR3 is 14 amino acids long. V lost 3 bases, J lost 9 bases, and 15 bases lay in between. CDR3 sequence: CASSIQKAGGEQFF. The DNA of the CDR3 is TGTGCCAGTAGTATCCAGAAGGCGGGCGGTGAGCAGTTCTTC.

This clone appeared a few times. J is TRBJ1-3 and V is TRBV18, with D unclear. The V gene's germline CDR1 is KGHSH and CDR2 LQKENI. The CDR3 spans 15 residues. Between the trimmed V and J ends, which lost 3 bases and 4 bases, there was a span of 13 bases. The CDR3 loop reads CASSPNRESGNTIYF. The CDR3 DNA reads TGTGCCAGCTCACCCAACCGGGAATCAGGAAACACCATATATTTT. The full variable domain, rest sourced from reference TRBV18 and TRBJ1-3, is NAGVMQNPRHLVRRRGQEARLRCSPMKGHSHVYWYRQLPEEGLKFMVYLQKENIIDESGMPKERFSAEFPKEGPSILRIQQVVRGDSAAYFCASSPNRESGNTIYFGEGSWLTVV.

The chain is built from TRBV11-1 and TRBJ2-5; D possibly corresponds to TRBD2 (5 bases). Germline V lookup: CDR1 SGHAT, CDR2 FQDESV (reference sequence). The CDR3 has 13 residues. The V end lost 5 bases, the J end lost 5 bases, and 12 bases lay between the germline ends. CDR3 in DNA: TGTGCCAGCAGCCCCGGGGTCCGGGAGACCCAGTACTTC. Protein: CASSPGVRETQYF. Variable domain in full (rest from reference TRBV11-1 and TRBJ2-5): EAEVAQSPRYKITEKSQAVAFWCDPISGHATLYWYRQILGQGPELLVQFQDESVVDDSQLPKDRFSAERLKGVDSTLKIQPAELGDSAMYLCASSPGVRETQYFGPGTRLLVL.

Remarks on this clone: Different DNA sequences within this sample yield the same CDR3. This rearrangement joins TRBV9 to TRBJ2-5; perhaps TRBD1 as D (6 bases). Trimming pared 2 bases from V and 2 bases from J, leaving 7 bases between. Germline-derived CDR1 and CDR2 are SGDLS and YYNGEE. This CDR3 is built from 13 residues. The CDR3: CASSVRGQETQYF. DNA of the CDR3: TGTGCCAGCAGCGTCAGGGGACAAGAGACCCAGTACTTC.

CDR3 sequence reads: CSVETLTGTSAFF. In DNA form, the CDR3 reads TGCAGCGTTGAAACGTTGACAGGAACGTCAGCTTTCTTT. The genes are TRBV29-1 and TRBJ1-1; TRBD1 might be the D (6 bases). CDR1 is SQVTM and CDR2 is ANQGSEA in the germline V gene. The CDR3 is 13 residues long. Trimming left V 2 bases short and J 10 bases short, with 17 bases between.

The rearrangement uses TRBV18 and TRBJ1-2; a possible D gene is TRBD1 (6 bases). Trimming pared 6 bases from V and 7 bases from J, leaving 15 bases between. Looked up from germline, CDR1 is KGHSH and CDR2 is LQKENI. The CDR3 runs 13 residues. The CDR3 nucleotides read TGTGCCAGCTCCCTGAAGGGGGGGGGTGGCTACACCTTC. Translating it yields CASSLKGGGGYTF. The full variable domain, completed using reference TRBV18 and TRBJ1-2, is NAGVMQNPRHLVRRRGQEARLRCSPMKGHSHVYWYRQLPEEGLKFMVYLQKENIIDESGMPKERFSAEFPKEGPSILRIQQVVRGDSAAYFCASSLKGGGGYTFGSGTRLTVV.